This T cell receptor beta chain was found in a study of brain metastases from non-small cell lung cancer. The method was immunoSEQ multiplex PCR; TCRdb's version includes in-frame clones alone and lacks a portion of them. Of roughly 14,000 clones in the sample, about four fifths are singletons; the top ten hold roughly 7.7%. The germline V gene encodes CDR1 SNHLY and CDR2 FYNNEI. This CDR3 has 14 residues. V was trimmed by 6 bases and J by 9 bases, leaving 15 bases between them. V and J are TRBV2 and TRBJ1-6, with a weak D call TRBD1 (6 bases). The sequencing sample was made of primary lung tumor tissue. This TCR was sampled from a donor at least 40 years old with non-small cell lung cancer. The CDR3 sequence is CASSPQGPSSPLHF. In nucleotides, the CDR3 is TGTGCCAGCAGCCCACAGGGACCCAGTTCACCCCTCCACTTT.